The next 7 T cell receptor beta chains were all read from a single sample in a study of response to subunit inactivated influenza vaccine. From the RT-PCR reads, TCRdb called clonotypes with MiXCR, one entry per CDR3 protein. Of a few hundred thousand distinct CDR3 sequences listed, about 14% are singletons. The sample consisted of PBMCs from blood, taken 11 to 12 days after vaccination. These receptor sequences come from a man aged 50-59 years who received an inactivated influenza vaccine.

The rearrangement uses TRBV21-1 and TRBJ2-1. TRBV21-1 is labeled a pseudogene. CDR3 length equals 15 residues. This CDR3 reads CASSTGTFTNNEQFF. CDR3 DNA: TGTGCCAGCAGTACAGGGACTTTTACGAACAATGAGCAGTTCTTC.

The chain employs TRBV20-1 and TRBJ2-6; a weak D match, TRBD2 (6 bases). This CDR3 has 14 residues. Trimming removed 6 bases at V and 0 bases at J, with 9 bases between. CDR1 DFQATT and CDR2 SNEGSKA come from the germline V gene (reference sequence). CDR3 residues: CSAWDSSGANVLTF. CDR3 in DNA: TGCAGTGCCTGGGACTCCTCTGGGGCCAACGTCCTGACTTTC.

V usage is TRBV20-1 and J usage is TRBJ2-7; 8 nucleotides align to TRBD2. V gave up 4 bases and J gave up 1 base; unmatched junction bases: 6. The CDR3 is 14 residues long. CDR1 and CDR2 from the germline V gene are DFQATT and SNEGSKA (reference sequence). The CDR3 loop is CSAKREPISYEQYF. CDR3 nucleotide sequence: TGCAGTGCTAAGCGGGAGCCGATTTCCTACGAGCAGTACTTC.

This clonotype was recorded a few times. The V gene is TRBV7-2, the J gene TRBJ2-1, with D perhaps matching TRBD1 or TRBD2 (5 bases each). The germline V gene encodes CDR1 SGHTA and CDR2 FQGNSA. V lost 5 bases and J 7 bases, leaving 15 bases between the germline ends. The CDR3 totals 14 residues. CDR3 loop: CASSPRMGENEQFF. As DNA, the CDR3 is TGTGCCAGCAGCCCACGGATGGGGGAGAATGAGCAGTTCTTC.

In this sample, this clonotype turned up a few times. In DNA, the CDR3 is TGTGCCAGCAGCTTAGGCCGACTAGCGGGAGACACAGATACGCAGTATTTT. Residues: CASSLGRLAGDTDTQYF. This sequence joins TRBV7-9 and TRBJ2-3; 12 nucleotides line up with TRBD2. The V segment lost 1 base and the J segment 2 bases; nucleotides outside the gene matches: 4. The CDR3 runs to 17 residues. Germline V lookup: CDR1 SEHNR, CDR2 FQNEAQ (reference sequence).

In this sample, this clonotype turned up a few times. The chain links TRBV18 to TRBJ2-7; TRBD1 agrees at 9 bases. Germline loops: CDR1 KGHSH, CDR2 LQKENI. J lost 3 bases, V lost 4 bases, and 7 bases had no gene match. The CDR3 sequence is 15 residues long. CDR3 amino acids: CASSRTGTGIYEQYF. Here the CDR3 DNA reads TGTGCCAGCTCACGTACCGGGACAGGGATCTACGAGCAGTACTTC.

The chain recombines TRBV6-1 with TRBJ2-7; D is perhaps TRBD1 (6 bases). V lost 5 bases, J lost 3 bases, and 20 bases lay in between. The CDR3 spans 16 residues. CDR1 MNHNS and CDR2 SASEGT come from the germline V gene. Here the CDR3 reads CASSRAPGVGIYEQYF. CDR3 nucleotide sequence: TGTGCCAGCAGTAGAGCCCCAGGGGTAGGGATCTACGAGCAGTACTTC.